This note documents a single T cell receptor (beta chain) sequence. The authors' processing: Counts of nucleated cells, estimated from reference gene primer amplification, were obtained. This table comes from immunoSEQ multiplex PCR, and its TCRdb copy is limited to in-frame clones, with some not included. V and J calls plus clone size are reproduced from that table; the DNA served to infer D and trimming. In the table there are around 100,000 clones, over 70% of which are singletons. The record originates from a study of blood T cell repertoires in COVID-19. V gave up 2 bases and J gave up 2 bases; unmatched junction bases: 2. CDR3 size: 15 residues. Germline CDR1 is SEHNR and CDR2 is FQNEAQ (reference sequence).

The specimen was peripheral blood. This chain uses TRBV7-9 with TRBJ2-1, with TRBD2 matching over 8 bases. The TCR sequence derives from a man aged 45-60 years with acute or convalescent COVID-19. The CDR3 nucleotides are TGTGCCAGCAGCTTATCGGGACTAGCCTACAATGAGCAGTTCTTC. It encodes CASSLSGLAYNEQFF.